This T cell receptor (beta chain) was recorded in a study of T-cell memory formation after mild COVID-19. Study information: For the most part, TCR clusters were specific to one donor.

Study conclusions and caveats: Day 37-peaking second-wave clones had unconfirmed SARS-CoV-2 specificity. CD4/CD8 balance characterized clones contracting day 15 to 85, and CD4+ skew characterized later expanders.

The ends lost 4 bases at V and 5 bases at J; junction bases unmatched: 7. This CDR3 comprises 14 residues. From germline, CDR1 is SEHNR and CDR2 FQNEAQ (reference sequence). TCRalpha and TCRbeta libraries used 5'RACE with constant-segment primers and UMIs. TCRdb independently ran MiXCR on the 5' RACE reads; one entry per CDR3 protein. The sample holds about 340,000 distinct CDR3 sequences, around a fifth seen once. A note on this clonotype: The antigen is not known.

J is TRBJ2-5 and V is TRBV7-9, with 7 bases that match TRBD1. Sequencing used PBMCs or a T cell subset sorted from them (not recorded which). This sequence originates from a man between 18 and 35 years old who had mild COVID-19 (a few samples of this study predate the infection). Cell type and time point are not known. The DNA of the CDR3 is TGTGCCAGCAGCTCGAAGGGGGCGTTGGAGACCCAGTACTTC. Protein sequence: CASSSKGALETQYF.